A single sample is the source of the 31 T cell receptor beta chains below, sequenced in a study of T cell responses to AZD1222 COVID-19 vaccine (TCRdb year 2021). The library was built by means of the immunoSEQ multiplex PCR assay. TCRdb mirrors the immuneACCESS table, restricted to in-frame sequences. Some clones are absent from its copies; in checked studies, under half trace to an unresolved V gene, and the reason for the others is unknown. This sample lists 100,000 to 150,000 clones; over 75% were detected once. The leading ten clones occupy about 1.2% of the sample. This sample's time point label indicates: baseline before first vaccination. The sequenced sample was peripheral blood, obtained on day 0 of AZD1222 vaccination. The receptors originated from an adult in good health.

This sequence joins TRBV10-3 and TRBJ1-1; unclear D gene. Germline V lookup: CDR1 ENHRY, CDR2 SYGVKD. This CDR3 is built from 13 residues. The germline V and J ends were trimmed by 2 bases and 0 bases, with 4 bases remaining between them. As DNA, the CDR3 is TGTGCCATCAGTGAGAGAGTGAACACTGAAGCTTTCTTT. Translation: CAISERVNTEAFF.

The chain uses TRBV6-5 and TRBJ2-3, with TRBD2 matching over 13 bases. CDR1 is MNHEY and CDR2 is SVGAGI in the germline V gene. CDR3 length equals 16 residues. With 2 bases clipped from V and 3 bases from J, the junction kept 2 bases outside the gene matches. CDR3 sequence reads: CASSYRLAGGTDTQYF. DNA for the CDR3: TGTGCCAGCAGTTACCGACTAGCGGGGGGAACAGATACGCAGTATTTT.

The gene calls are TRBV5-1 and TRBJ1-5, with D perhaps matching TRBD1 (5 bases). Germline V gene sequence: CDR1 SGHRS, CDR2 YFSETQ. Trimming took off 4 bases at V and 6 bases at J, with 14 bases between the two ends. This CDR3 spans 14 amino acids. In DNA, the CDR3 is TGCGCCAGCAGCCCGGGGGGTCGGGGTCAGCCCCAGCATTTT. Translated, it gives CASSPGGRGQPQHF.

The chain recombines TRBV7-8 with TRBJ1-1, with D perhaps matching TRBD1 (5 bases). CDR3 size: 16 residues. The ends were cut back, 7 bases at V and 5 bases at J, with 23 bases in the middle. Looked up from germline, CDR1 is SGHVS and CDR2 is FQNEAQ. The CDR3: CASTHPPWGGGTEAFF. The DNA for the CDR3 is TGTGCCAGCACCCATCCCCCCTGGGGTGGGGGGACTGAAGCTTTCTTT. The whole variable domain, filled in from reference TRBV7-8 and TRBJ1-1, reads GAGVSQSPRYKVAKRGQDVALRCDPISGHVSLFWYQQALGQGPEFLTYFQNEAQLDKSGLPSDRFFAERPEGSVSTLKIQRTQQEDSAVYLCASTHPPWGGGTEAFFGQGTRLTVV.

The V and J genes are TRBV3-1 (or the pseudogene TRBV3-2) and TRBJ1-6; perhaps TRBD1 as D (6 bases). This CDR3 is 16 amino acids long. Germline V gene sequence: CDR1 LGHDT, CDR2 YNNKEL (reference sequence). V was pared by 2 bases and J by 8 bases, with 16 bases between. For the CDR3, the DNA is TGTGCCAGCAGCCAATCCTACAGGGAGGGGGATTCACCCCTCCACTTT. Translation gives CASSQSYREGDSPLHF.

The chain joins TRBV29-1 to TRBJ1-2; TRBD1 aligns across 7 bases. The V gene end was trimmed by 7 bases and the J gene end by 2 bases; junction bases not matched to a gene: 10. CDR3 size: 14 residues. Germline V CDR1 and CDR2: SQVTM, ANQGSEA. For the CDR3, the DNA is TGCAGCGCTCCCGGGACAGATATCAACTATGGCTACACCTTC. This encodes CSAPGTDINYGYTF. The full variable domain, rest sourced from reference TRBV29-1 and TRBJ1-2, is SAVISQKPSRDICQRGTSLTIQCQVDSQVTMMFWYRQQPGQSLTLIATANQGSEATYESGFVIDKFPISRPNLTFSTLTVSNMSPEDSSIYLCSAPGTDINYGYTFGSGTRLTVV.

V gene TRBV18 combines with J gene TRBJ2-7; D may be TRBD2 (6 bases). In germline, CDR1 is KGHSH, CDR2 LQKENI. The CDR3 runs to 16 residues. Trimming shortened V by 2 bases and J by 3 bases, and 17 bases separated the two germline ends. CDR3 protein: CASSPYSRDWLYEQYF. As DNA, the CDR3 is TGTGCCAGCTCACCATACAGCCGGGACTGGCTCTACGAGCAGTACTTC.

V usage is TRBV5-4 and J usage is TRBJ2-1; 9 bases fit TRBD2. The germline V gene encodes CDR1 SGHNT and CDR2 YYREEE (reference sequence). This CDR3 has 16 residues. Trimming removed 2 bases from V and 4 bases from J; junction bases left unmatched: 7. CDR3 region: CASSFQAGGPYNEQFF. The CDR3 DNA sequence: TGTGCCAGCAGCTTCCAAGCGGGGGGCCCTTACAATGAGCAGTTCTTC.

CDR3 in amino acids: CASSLGLAGGEFF. CDR3 bases: TGTGCCAGCAGCTTGGGCCTAGCGGGGGGAGAGTTCTTC. The rearrangement joins TRBV7-2 to TRBJ2-1; 11 bases are a match to TRBD2. Germline V gene data show CDR1 as SGHTA and CDR2 as FQGNSA. Trimming took 3 bases from V and 14 from J; bases not matched to a gene: 6. The CDR3 totals 13 residues.

The genes are TRBV30 and TRBJ1-3; D gene uncertain. This CDR3 contains 13 residues. CDR1 and CDR2 from the germline V gene are GTSNPN and SVGIG (reference sequence). V was clipped by 3 bases and J by 0 bases, with 6 bases between them. CDR3 protein: CAWRQNSGNTIYF. The CDR3 DNA sequence: TGTGCCTGGAGACAGAACTCTGGAAACACCATATATTTT. The entire variable domain, with the rest obtained from reference TRBV30 and TRBJ1-3, is as follows: SQTIHQWPATLVQPVGSPLSLECTVEGTSNPNLYWYRQAAGRGLQLLFYSVGIGQISSEVPQNLSASRPQDRQFILSSKKLLLSDSGFYLCAWRQNSGNTIYFGEGSWLTVV.

This rearrangement joins TRBV3-1 (or the pseudogene TRBV3-2) to TRBJ1-6; D is uncertain. The germline CDR1 and CDR2 sequences are LGHDT and YNNKEL (reference sequence). The CDR3 runs 15 residues. The V end lost 6 bases, the J end lost 7 bases, and 16 bases lay between the germline ends. CDR3 amino acids: CASSYRDFGNSPLHF. CDR3 DNA: TGTGCCAGCAGTTATAGAGATTTCGGGAATTCACCCCTCCACTTT.

V gene TRBV7-2 combines with J gene TRBJ1-6, with D maybe TRBD1 (6 bases). The CDR3 runs to 14 residues. The ends were cut back, 4 bases at V and 8 bases at J, with 12 bases in the middle. Germline lookup yields CDR1 SGHTA and CDR2 FQGNSA. This CDR3 is CASSSRGADSPLHF. CDR3 nucleotide sequence: TGTGCCAGCAGCTCTCGGGGGGCTGATTCACCCCTCCACTTT.

The chain has TRBV7-9 and TRBJ1-3; the D gene is possibly TRBD1 (5 bases). CDR1 is SEHNR, CDR2 FQNEAQ, per germline (reference sequence). Trimming removed 5 bases at V and 3 bases at J, with 20 bases between. The CDR3 is 17 residues long. The CDR3 bases are TGTGCCAGCAGCACCACCATGGGGACGATTCTTGGAAACACCATATATTTT. Its protein product is CASSTTMGTILGNTIYF.

This clone appeared a few times. V is TRBV6-5 and J is TRBJ2-2, with D perhaps assigned TRBD1 or TRBD2 (5 bases each). The CDR3 runs to 14 residues. Germline loops: CDR1 MNHEY, CDR2 SVGAGI. The germline V and J ends were trimmed by 6 bases and 5 bases, with 13 bases remaining between them. CDR3 sequence: CASRGAGWTGELFF. As DNA, the CDR3 is TGTGCCAGCAGAGGGGCGGGTTGGACCGGGGAGCTGTTTTTT.

The chain recombines TRBV10-3 with TRBJ2-3; 7 nucleotides match TRBD1. Trimming removed 4 bases from V and 1 base from J; junction bases left unmatched: 8. This CDR3 comprises 16 residues. The V gene's germline CDR1 is ENHRY and CDR2 SYGVKD. The CDR3: CAISVGQGVGTDTQYF. Written as DNA, the CDR3 is TGTGCCATCAGTGTGGGGCAGGGGGTTGGCACAGATACGCAGTATTTT.

The chain combines TRBV13 with TRBJ1-4; 9 bases are shared with TRBD1. Germline-derived CDR1 and CDR2 are PRHDT and FYEKMQ (reference sequence). V was clipped by 6 bases and J by 6 bases; unmatched bases: 11. This CDR3 has 16 residues. The CDR3 protein is CASSPPPGQGDEKLFF. In nucleotides, the CDR3 is TGTGCCAGCAGTCCTCCCCCGGGACAGGGAGATGAAAAACTGTTTTTT.

This chain joins TRBV5-1 and TRBJ2-5, with D possibly TRBD2 on 6 matching bases. The CDR3 runs to 15 residues. The V end was cut by 0 bases, the J end by 1 base, with 10 bases between. The V gene's germline CDR1 is SGHRS and CDR2 YFSETQ. For the CDR3, the DNA is TGCGCCAGCAGCTTGGTAGCGGCGCCCCAAGAGACCCAGTACTTC. It translates to CASSLVAAPQETQYF.

V usage is TRBV7-2 and J usage is TRBJ1-2, with unresolved D. This CDR3 contains 12 residues. Per germline, CDR1 SGHTA and CDR2 FQGNSA. Deletions cut 6 bases from V and 8 bases from J, with 13 bases between. The DNA for the CDR3 is TGTGCCAGCAGGGCTGACGTGGGCGGCTACACCTTC. Its protein is CASRADVGGYTF.

This clone was recorded at least ten times. CDR3 sequence (DNA): TGTGCCAGCTCACCCCGACCGGGACAGGGGAACACTGAAGCTTTCTTT. This sequence encodes CASSPRPGQGNTEAFF. This chain joins TRBV18 and TRBJ1-1; 9 bases agree with TRBD1. Germline assignment: CDR1 KGHSH and CDR2 LQKENI. V trimming: 3 bases; J trimming: 1 base; junction bases outside the gene matches: 6. The CDR3 consists of 16 residues.

The rearrangement joins TRBV2 to TRBJ1-2; D gene unclear. The CDR3 loop spans 15 amino acids. V was shortened by 0 bases and J by 3 bases, with 11 bases between the two germline ends. The V gene's germline CDR1 is SNHLY and CDR2 FYNNEI. In DNA, the CDR3 is TGTGCCAGCAGTGAAGCCGGGTTGAGTTACTATGGCTACACCTTC. This translates into CASSEAGLSYYGYTF.

The chain has TRBV12-3 or TRBV12-4 and TRBJ2-7, with D maybe TRBD1 (6 bases). The CDR3 is 13 amino acids. Trimming took 5 bases from V and 8 from J, leaving 16 bases between them. This CDR3 is CASSPGQRSQQYF. The CDR3 DNA sequence: TGTGCCAGCAGTCCGGGACAACGAAGCCAGCAGTACTTC.

The V call is TRBV10-3, the J call TRBJ1-5, with a tentative D call TRBD1 (6 bases). The CDR3 length is 16 residues. CDR1 is ENHRY, CDR2 SYGVKD, per germline. Between the trimmed V and J ends, which lost 4 bases and 0 bases, there was a span of 13 bases. The CDR3 spells CAISVGAPNSNQPQHF. CDR3 nucleotides: TGTGCCATCAGTGTGGGGGCACCCAATAGCAATCAGCCCCAGCATTTT.

This chain joins TRBV12-3 or TRBV12-4 and TRBJ2-5; no firm D call. The CDR3 extends over 13 amino acids. V was cut by 4 bases and J by 4 bases, with 10 bases left in between. The CDR3 loop reads CASSSAGRETQYF. In DNA form, the CDR3 reads TGTGCCAGCAGTTCGGCTGGGCGAGAGACCCAGTACTTC.

The chain has TRBV5-1 and TRBJ2-3; maybe TRBD2 (5 bases). This CDR3 is built from 17 residues. V was pared by 3 bases and J by 2 bases, with 19 bases between. Germline CDR1 reads SGHRS; CDR2 reads YFSETQ. CDR3 amino acids: CASSSGGSSHLTDTQYF. The CDR3 DNA reads TGCGCCAGCAGCTCGGGTGGGTCTAGCCACCTCACAGATACGCAGTATTTT. The variable domain in full, completed from reference TRBV5-1 and TRBJ2-3, reads KAGVTQTPRYLIKTRGQQVTLSCSPISGHRSVSWYQQTPGQGLQFLFEYFSETQRNKGNFPGRFSGRQFSNSRSEMNVSTLELGDSALYLCASSSGGSSHLTDTQYFGPGTRLTVL.

The chain recombines TRBV6-2 or TRBV6-3 with TRBJ1-2; 9 bases match TRBD1. J was trimmed by 4 bases and V by 6 bases; bases with no gene match: 3. Germline CDR1 and CDR2: MNHEY and SVGEGT. This CDR3 region has 13 residues. Here the CDR3 DNA reads TGTGCCAGCAGCACAGGGGGCGCCTATGGCTACACCTTC. The encoded protein is CASSTGGAYGYTF.

The chain is built from TRBV24-1 and TRBJ2-5; perhaps D is TRBD1 or TRBD2 (5 bases each). The CDR3 totals 15 residues. V dropped 7 bases and J dropped 2 bases, with 16 bases sitting between them. CDR1 and CDR2 from the germline V gene are KGHDR and SFDVKD. CDR3 in amino acids: CATRDRGDRQETQYF. CDR3 nucleotides: TGTGCCACCAGGGACCGGGGAGACAGACAAGAGACCCAGTACTTC.

The rearrangement joins TRBV12-5 to TRBJ1-4; the D gene is possibly TRBD1 (5 bases). The CDR3 runs to 13 residues. Germline lookup yields CDR1 LGHNT and CDR2 FRNRAP. Trimming removed 4 bases at V and 4 bases at J, with 7 bases between. The CDR3 DNA sequence: TGTGCTAGTGGTTCGGGGCTTAATGAAAAACTGTTTTTT. Translation: CASGSGLNEKLFF.

J is TRBJ2-2 and V is TRBV19, with TRBD1 matching over 11 bases. The CDR3 sequence is 15 residues long. Unmatched junction bases numbered 5, after V lost 6 bases and J lost 5 bases. CDR1 and CDR2 from the germline V gene are LNHDA and SQIVND (reference sequence). The CDR3 region is CASRSDRGPTGELFF. CDR3 nucleotide sequence: TGTGCCAGTAGGTCGGACAGGGGGCCTACCGGGGAGCTGTTTTTT.

In its sample, this clone was seen once. The chain employs TRBV6-5 and TRBJ2-3; a weak D match, TRBD1 (5 bases). Germline V gene lookup returns CDR1 MNHEY and CDR2 SVGAGI. The V gene lost 10 bases and the J gene lost 1 base, with 12 bases spanning the gap. The CDR3 is 13 residues long. CDR3 nucleotide sequence: TGTGCCATTCAGGGTTCCGGCACAGATACGCAGTATTTT. Protein sequence: CAIQGSGTDTQYF.

The chain has TRBV19 and TRBJ2-3, with no clear D. Trimming pared 3 bases from V and 0 bases from J, leaving 10 bases between. CDR1 and CDR2 from the germline V gene are LNHDA and SQIVND (reference sequence). The CDR3 covers 15 residues. CDR3 bases: TGTGCCAGTAGTATTCTAACAGCAAGCACAGATACGCAGTATTTT. It specifies CASSILTASTDTQYF. Supplemented by reference TRBV19 and TRBJ2-3, the full variable domain reads DGGITQSPKYLFRKEGQNVTLSCEQNLNHDAMYWYRQDPGQGLRLIYYSQIVNDFQKGDIAEGYSVSREKKESFPLTVTSAQKNPTAFYLCASSILTASTDTQYFGPGTRLTVL.

This chain links TRBV5-8 with TRBJ2-4, with unresolved D. V lost 2 bases and J lost 8, with 8 bases in between. Germline V CDR1 and CDR2: SGHTS, YDEGEE. The CDR3 is made up of 12 amino acids. The CDR3 bases are TGTGCCAGCAGCTTTATAAGTCACATTCAGTACTTC. Translating it yields CASSFISHIQYF.